These 14 T cell receptor beta chains originate from one sample sequenced in a study of technical replicates of blood from several donors. Profiling relied on immunoSEQ multiplex PCR, and the TCRdb table lists in-frame clones only, not all of them. Of approximately 89,000 clones detected, around 94% appear once; the ten largest clones hold 0.39%. The specimen sequenced was T cells isolated from PBMCs. Source of these receptors: a human donor in good health.

The V and J genes are TRBV28 and TRBJ2-1; TRBD2 aligns across 7 bases. The ends lost 6 bases at V and 4 bases at J; junction bases unmatched: 6. From germline, CDR1 is MDHEN and CDR2 SYDVKM. The CDR3 sequence is 14 residues long. This chain's CDR3 is CASRRPSGYNEQFF. The DNA of the CDR3 is TGTGCCAGCAGACGCCCTAGCGGATACAATGAGCAGTTCTTC.

The J gene is TRBJ2-3, the V gene TRBV5-6; 12 nucleotides match TRBD2. The CDR3 contains 16 residues. Germline V gene sequence: CDR1 SGHDT, CDR2 YYEEEE. The J segment lost 1 base and the V segment lost 2 bases, leaving 2 bases of the junction unmatched. CDR3 bases: TGTGCCAGCAGCTTCAGACTAGCGGGAGGCACAGATACGCAGTATTTT. Translated, it gives CASSFRLAGGTDTQYF.

V usage is TRBV7-6 and J usage is TRBJ2-7; 10 bases match TRBD2. Per the germline V gene, CDR1 is SGHVS and CDR2 is FNYEAQ. There are 16 residues in the CDR3. With V trimmed by 4 bases and J by 1 base, 7 bases remained unmatched. CDR3 protein: CASSSRTSGDSYEQYF. The CDR3 DNA sequence: TGTGCCAGCAGCTCTCGGACTAGCGGAGATTCCTACGAGCAGTACTTC.

J is TRBJ2-1 and V is TRBV7-9; 10 nucleotides line up with TRBD2. J gave up 5 bases and V 2 bases, and 3 bases lay outside the gene matches. The CDR3 sequence is 15 residues long. The germline gives CDR1 SEHNR, CDR2 FQNEAQ (reference sequence). The CDR3 region has the DNA TGTGCCAGCAGCTTAAGGCTAGCGGGGGACAATGAGCAGTTCTTC. Its protein product is CASSLRLAGDNEQFF.

The chain is built from TRBV4-3 and TRBJ1-5; 9 bases fit TRBD1. V dropped 3 bases and J dropped 6; count of bases not matched to a gene: 15. CDR3 length: 18 amino acids. Germline values: CDR1 LGHNA, CDR2 YSLEER. The CDR3 region has the DNA TGCGCCAGCAGCCAGTGGGACAGGGTGGAAGAAGGGGGTCAGCCCCAGCATTTT. Its protein product is CASSQWDRVEEGGQPQHF.

The chain combines TRBV5-1 with TRBJ2-5; D gene uncertain. The CDR3 covers 14 residues. Trimming left V 1 base short and J 4 bases short, with 11 bases between. The germline V gene encodes CDR1 SGHRS and CDR2 YFSETQ. The CDR3 here is CASSLILYSETQYF. In DNA, the CDR3 is TGCGCCAGCAGCTTGATACTGTACTCAGAGACCCAGTACTTC.

J is TRBJ1-2 and V is TRBV29-1; a weak D match, TRBD1 (5 bases). Looked up from germline, CDR1 is SQVTM and CDR2 is ANQGSEA. This CDR3 is built from 15 residues. V gave up 5 bases and J gave up 1 base, with 17 bases separating them. This CDR3 reads CSVLAPGGINYGYTF. In DNA, the CDR3 is TGCAGCGTTCTAGCCCCGGGGGGTATTAACTATGGCTACACCTTC.

V usage is TRBV10-3 and J usage is TRBJ2-1, with TRBD1 identical over 11 bases. Trimming removed 10 bases from V and 8 bases from J; junction bases left unmatched: 4. CDR3 length: 12 amino acids. Germline CDR1 ENHRY, CDR2 SYGVKD. The chain's CDR3 is CASGQGADEQFF. The CDR3 coding sequence is TGTGCCAGCGGACAGGGGGCGGATGAGCAGTTCTTC.

The chain couples TRBV27 to TRBJ2-7, with TRBD2 matching over 8 bases. The V gene end was trimmed by 5 bases and the J gene end by 2 bases; junction bases not matched to a gene: 5. The CDR3 is 14 amino acids. Germline CDR1 MNHEY, CDR2 SMNVEV (reference sequence). CDR3 sequence reads: CASSIIAGTYEQYF. DNA of the CDR3: TGTGCCAGCAGTATAATAGCGGGGACCTACGAGCAGTACTTC.

This rearrangement joins TRBV15 to TRBJ1-1, with D unclear. V lost 3 bases and J 1 base, leaving 9 bases between the germline ends. The CDR3 has 14 amino acids. Per the germline V gene, CDR1 is LNHNV and CDR2 is YYDKDF (reference sequence). Here the CDR3 DNA reads TGTGCCACCAGCAGGTCTCGACAGAACACTGAAGCTTTCTTT. Translating gives CATSRSRQNTEAFF.

This chain uses TRBV7-8 with TRBJ2-7; 8 bases align to TRBD2. The J segment lost 1 base and the V segment lost 4 bases, leaving 12 bases of the junction unmatched. Germline CDR1 SGHVS, CDR2 FQNEAQ. CDR3 length: 17 residues. The chain's CDR3 is CASSSGLAVGLSYEQYF. The CDR3 nucleotides are TGTGCCAGCAGCTCTGGACTAGCTGTGGGGCTATCCTACGAGCAGTACTTC.

V and J are TRBV6-4 and TRBJ1-1; perhaps TRBD1 as D (5 bases). CDR3 size: 15 residues. V lost 6 bases and J 8 bases, leaving 22 bases between the germline ends. Per germline, CDR1 MRHNA and CDR2 SNTAGT. This CDR3 reads CASRINSGSGGEAFF. In nucleotides, the CDR3 is TGTGCCAGCAGAATCAATTCAGGGTCGGGAGGGGAAGCTTTCTTT.

The chain links TRBV27 to TRBJ1-2; 8 bases align to TRBD1. V lost 5 bases to trimming and J lost 5 bases; unmatched junction nucleotides: 10. Looked up from germline, CDR1 is MNHEY and CDR2 is SMNVEV (reference sequence). This CDR3 comprises 15 residues. CDR3 DNA sequence: TGTGCCAGCAGTCGGGGACAGGCGGACTTTTATGGCTACACCTTC. Its translation is CASSRGQADFYGYTF.

The chain couples TRBV28 to TRBJ2-1; D is ambiguous. Germline CDR1 is MDHEN and CDR2 is SYDVKM. CDR3 length equals 12 residues. Trimming removed 5 bases from V and 7 bases from J, with 9 bases in between. CDR3 sequence reads: CASSERSNEQFF. As DNA, the CDR3 is TGTGCCAGCAGTGAGCGAAGTAATGAGCAGTTCTTC.